Presented here are 29 T cell receptor beta chains from one specimen sequenced in a study of shared T cell receptors in the human thymus. TCRdb's table, derived via immunoSEQ multiplex PCR, lists solely in-frame clones and lacks some. This sample has approximately 760,000 clones, with approximately 85% found just once. The same sample was also used in a study of human thymus T cells.

The sequenced sample consisted of thymocytes. The receptors shown here come from a girl under two years old with a congenital heart defect.

The J gene is TRBJ1-1, the V gene TRBV6-5; possibly TRBD1 for D (5 bases). The CDR3 runs to 15 residues. The V and J ends lost 6 bases and 3 bases respectively, with 17 bases between them. Germline V gene sequence: CDR1 MNHEY, CDR2 SVGAGI. Written as DNA, the CDR3 is TGTGCCAGCAGACTACGGGGGGGGAGTTACACTGAAGCTTTCTTT. Translation: CASRLRGGSYTEAFF.

The rearrangement uses TRBV9 and TRBJ2-1, with 9 bases fitting TRBD2. The CDR3 covers 16 residues. The V and J ends lost 0 bases and 9 bases, in that order; junction bases with no gene match: 10. Germline assignment: CDR1 SGDLS and CDR2 YYNGEE. The CDR3 sequence is CASSVVASGVGGEQFF. CDR3 sequence (DNA): TGTGCCAGCAGCGTAGTGGCTAGCGGGGTAGGGGGTGAGCAGTTCTTC.

The chain carries TRBV2 and TRBJ1-5, with D possibly being TRBD1 (6 bases). Germline assignment: CDR1 SNHLY and CDR2 FYNNEI. The CDR3 covers 17 residues. The V gene lost 2 bases and the J gene lost 6 bases, with 20 bases spanning the gap. CDR3 region: CASSEFYEAGASQPQHF. For the CDR3, the DNA is TGTGCCAGCAGTGAATTCTACGAGGCAGGGGCGAGTCAGCCCCAGCATTTT.

This chain joins TRBV29-1 and TRBJ2-7; 7 bases align to TRBD1. The CDR3 length is 14 residues. V lost 5 bases to trimming and J lost 4 bases; unmatched junction nucleotides: 11. Germline V gives CDR1 SQVTM, CDR2 ANQGSEA. The CDR3 sequence: CSVLQGTSGYEQYF. DNA of the CDR3: TGCAGCGTTCTACAGGGGACCTCCGGGTACGAGCAGTACTTC.

The genes are TRBV27 and TRBJ1-2, with D maybe TRBD1 (6 bases). Per germline, CDR1 MNHEY and CDR2 SMNVEV (reference sequence). The CDR3 runs to 16 residues. The V end was cut by 7 bases, the J end by 2 bases, with 20 bases between. CDR3 sequence (DNA): TGTGCCAGCACCACTAGACAGGAGAAGCCAAACTATGGCTACACCTTC. This gives the protein CASTTRQEKPNYGYTF.

This chain connects TRBV15 to TRBJ2-7; 12 bases are shared with TRBD2. The CDR3 is 16 amino acids. V lost 1 base and J lost 6; bases outside the gene matches: 7. Germline V CDR1 and CDR2: LNHNV, YYDKDF (reference sequence). CDR3 sequence: CATSRGLAGGPLEQYF. In DNA form, the CDR3 reads TGTGCCACCAGCAGAGGGCTAGCGGGGGGGCCCCTCGAGCAGTACTTC.

The V and J genes are TRBV11-1 and TRBJ2-7; D gene uncertain. CDR1 and CDR2 (germline): SGHAT, FQDESV (reference sequence). The CDR3 length is 14 residues. V lost 7 bases to trimming and J lost 1 base, with 14 bases between them. CDR3: CASTRQVRSYEQYF. The CDR3, as DNA: TGTGCCAGCACCCGCCAAGTTCGGTCCTACGAGCAGTACTTC.

DNA for the CDR3: TGTGCCAGCTCCGCACGAATAACAGGGAACTATGGCTACACCTTC. Amino acid sequence: CASSARITGNYGYTF. V and J are TRBV18 and TRBJ1-2, with D maybe TRBD1 (6 bases). The CDR3 covers 15 residues. V was clipped by 6 bases and J by 2 bases, with 16 bases between them. CDR1 and CDR2 (germline): KGHSH, LQKENI.

The chain combines TRBV11-2 with TRBJ2-6; D tentatively fits TRBD1 or TRBD2 (6 bases each). Germline loops: CDR1 SGHAT, CDR2 FQNNGV. Trimming removed 4 bases from V and 0 bases from J, with 16 bases in between. This CDR3 is 18 amino acids long. CDR3 loop: CASSSEGGTRSGANVLTF. The CDR3 region has the DNA TGTGCCAGCAGCTCAGAGGGGGGAACCCGCTCTGGGGCCAACGTCCTGACTTTC.

The V call is TRBV13, the J call TRBJ2-7, with D maybe TRBD2 (5 bases). Germline V gene lookup returns CDR1 PRHDT and CDR2 FYEKMQ (reference sequence). The CDR3 runs to 14 residues. Deletions cut 5 bases from V and 3 bases from J, with 14 bases between. CDR3 region: CASSPRGGCYEQYF. In DNA, the CDR3 is TGTGCCAGCAGCCCCCGGGGTGGTTGCTACGAGCAGTACTTC.

This clone was seen a single time. The rearrangement joins TRBV7-2 to TRBJ2-6, with a weak D call TRBD2 (6 bases). The CDR3 is 17 amino acids. Germline V gives CDR1 SGHTA, CDR2 FQGNSA. The ends were cut back, 3 bases at V and 0 bases at J, with 12 bases in the middle. CDR3 residues: CASSLGGKRSGANVLTF. The CDR3 coding sequence is TGTGCCAGCAGCTTGGGGGGAAAGCGCTCTGGGGCCAACGTCCTGACTTTC.

This chain links TRBV6-5 with TRBJ2-2; D gene ambiguous. CDR1 and CDR2 from the germline V gene are MNHEY and SVGAGI. Trimming pared 7 bases from V and 0 bases from J, leaving 9 bases between. The CDR3 sequence is 14 residues long. As DNA, the CDR3 is TGTGCCAGCATGACTTGGGCGAACACCGGGGAGCTGTTTTTT. It translates to CASMTWANTGELFF.

The rearrangement joins TRBV2 to TRBJ1-1; 12 bases line up with TRBD1. CDR3 size: 17 residues. Trimming at V came to 5 bases and at J to 7 bases, leaving 14 bases not matched to a gene. Germline lookup yields CDR1 SNHLY and CDR2 FYNNEI. The CDR3 sequence: CASSHTHRDRGQSEAFF. CDR3 bases: TGTGCCAGCAGTCATACCCACCGGGACAGGGGGCAAAGTGAAGCTTTCTTT.

This chain connects TRBV6-4 to TRBJ1-2, with 8 nucleotides matching TRBD1. V lost 2 bases and J lost 4; bases outside the gene matches: 9. This CDR3 contains 16 residues. Germline CDR1 reads MRHNA; CDR2 reads SNTAGT. CDR3 DNA sequence: TGTGCCAGCAGTGACGGTCCCGGACAGGGAGGCTATGGCTACACCTTC. Amino acid sequence: CASSDGPGQGGYGYTF.

A few counts support this clone. The chain couples TRBV27 to TRBJ1-1; D not resolved. Germline-derived CDR1 and CDR2 are MNHEY and SMNVEV (reference sequence). The V gene lost 4 bases and the J gene lost 0 bases, with 6 bases spanning the gap. The length of the CDR3 is 13 residues. The CDR3 spells CASSSPMNTEAFF. The CDR3 coding sequence is TGTGCCAGCAGTTCCCCTATGAACACTGAAGCTTTCTTT.

The chain links TRBV28 to TRBJ1-2, with TRBD1 matching 7 bases. V was pared by 11 bases and J by 2 bases, with 5 bases of the junction left unmatched. Germline V lookup: CDR1 MDHEN, CDR2 SYDVKM. This CDR3 spans 12 amino acids. This CDR3 is CAEGGGNYGYTF. The CDR3, as DNA: TGTGCCGAAGGAGGGGGCAACTATGGCTACACCTTC.

The chain combines TRBV7-6 with TRBJ2-5; 10 bases agree with TRBD2. The V gene's germline CDR1 is SGHVS and CDR2 FNYEAQ. This CDR3 contains 17 residues. V was clipped by 0 bases and J by 5 bases; unmatched bases: 9. DNA of the CDR3: TGTGCCAGCAGCTTAGCGATTCTAGCGGGGGCTGGGGAGACCCAGTACTTC. Translating gives CASSLAILAGAGETQYF.

This chain connects TRBV6-1 to TRBJ2-3, with D possibly being TRBD2 (6 bases). There are 13 residues in the CDR3. CDR1 MNHNS and CDR2 SASEGT come from the germline V gene. The germline V and J ends were trimmed by 6 bases and 5 bases, with 12 bases remaining between them. CDR3 residues: CASREGTGDTQYF. The CDR3 nucleotides are TGTGCCAGCAGGGAGGGGACGGGAGATACGCAGTATTTT.

V usage is TRBV9 and J usage is TRBJ2-1; 8 bases match TRBD2. V dropped 4 bases and J dropped 3; count of bases not matched to a gene: 12. There are 17 residues in the CDR3. Germline V CDR1 and CDR2: SGDLS, YYNGEE. Here the CDR3 reads CASSHSPLAGYYNEQFF. The CDR3 coding sequence is TGTGCCAGCAGCCACAGTCCATTAGCGGGGTACTACAATGAGCAGTTCTTC.

The V call is TRBV13, the J call TRBJ1-6; D gene uncertain. Germline V gene lookup returns CDR1 PRHDT and CDR2 FYEKMQ (reference sequence). Between the trimmed V and J ends, which lost 5 bases and 5 bases, there was a span of 16 bases. The CDR3 is 16 amino acids. The CDR3 DNA reads as TGTGCCAGCAGCACCCACCCCGGGAGTAATAATTCACCCCTCCACTTT. This gives the protein CASSTHPGSNNSPLHF.

The chain uses TRBV7-2 and TRBJ2-1; TRBD2 matches at 9 bases. Germline CDR1 reads SGHTA; CDR2 reads FQGNSA. The CDR3 has 16 amino acids. V was clipped by 5 bases and J by 6 bases; unmatched bases: 11. The DNA of the CDR3 is TGTGCCAGCAGCCTCTATATAGCGGGGGCCCCCAATGAGCAGTTCTTC. It is translated as CASSLYIAGAPNEQFF.

The chain carries TRBV7-9 and TRBJ1-1, with 8 bases aligning to TRBD1. CDR1 SEHNR and CDR2 FQNEAQ come from the germline V gene (reference sequence). V gave up 2 bases and J gave up 3 bases; unmatched junction bases: 11. The CDR3 length is 17 residues. CDR3 nucleotides: TGTGCCAGCAGCTTACTCAGGGGGCGGAAGGGGTACACTGAAGCTTTCTTT. As protein: CASSLLRGRKGYTEAFF.

The chain recombines TRBV9 with TRBJ2-1; TRBD1 agrees at 8 bases. Germline V gene data show CDR1 as SGDLS and CDR2 as YYNGEE. This CDR3 has 18 residues. V shed 0 bases and J 5 bases; nucleotides not matched to a gene: 13. As DNA, the CDR3 is TGTGCCAGCAGCGTAGCCCCAGTTATCAGGGGGCGAGACAATGAGCAGTTCTTC. Translation gives CASSVAPVIRGRDNEQFF.

V is TRBV5-1 and J is TRBJ1-6; D is uncertain. The CDR3 has 14 amino acids. The V end was cut by 0 bases, the J end by 9 bases, with 10 bases between. Germline V gene sequence: CDR1 SGHRS, CDR2 YFSETQ. The CDR3 DNA sequence: TGCGCCAGCAGCTTGGCTGTGGCACCTTCACCCCTCCACTTT. It encodes CASSLAVAPSPLHF.

The chain links TRBV5-6 to TRBJ1-5; 8 nucleotides match TRBD1. Germline V lookup: CDR1 SGHDT, CDR2 YYEEEE. Losses at the gene ends were 7 bases for V and 6 bases for J; bases not matched to a gene: 6. CDR3 length: 13 residues. As DNA, the CDR3 is TGTGCCAGCGGACAAGGACAGGGTCAGCCCCAGCATTTT. Translation gives CASGQGQGQPQHF. Drawing the rest from reference TRBV5-6 and TRBJ1-5, the complete variable domain is DAGVTQSPTHLIKTRGQQVTLRCSPKSGHDTVSWYQQALGQGPQFIFQYYEEEERQRGNFPDRFSGHQFPNYSSELNVNALLLGDSALYLCASGQGQGQPQHFGDGTRLSIL.

As regards this clone: An end of the junction does not agree with germline; a read error may underlie this. The genes are TRBV7-7 and TRBJ2-5, with TRBD1 as a possible D gene (5 bases). The CDR3 consists of 14 residues. Per germline, CDR1 SSHAT and CDR2 FNYEAQ (reference sequence). CDR3 protein: CASSLGQGDETQYF. CDR3 DNA sequence: TGTGCTAGCAGCTTGGGCCAGGGTGACGAGACCCAGTACTTC.

CDR3 in DNA: TGTGCCAGCAGCCAAGAATGGGAGGGCAGCAATCAGCCCCAGCATTTT. Its translation is CASSQEWEGSNQPQHF. The rearrangement links TRBV4-2 to TRBJ1-5; D unresolved. The CDR3 contains 16 residues. Germline-derived CDR1 and CDR2 are LGHNA and YNFKEQ. Deletions cut 0 bases from V and 1 base from J, with 10 bases between.

This chain connects TRBV10-3 to TRBJ1-2; possible D gene TRBD1, 5 bases. This CDR3 spans 12 amino acids. Trimming removed 10 bases from V and 4 bases from J, with 13 bases in between. Germline lookup yields CDR1 ENHRY and CDR2 SYGVKD. CDR3 region: CASHRKGYGYTF. As DNA, the CDR3 is TGTGCCAGCCACAGGAAAGGCTATGGCTACACCTTC.

This clone showed up just a few times. This chain links TRBV11-1 with TRBJ2-1; 9 positions agree with TRBD2. This CDR3 contains 15 residues. V shed 3 bases, J shed 5 bases, and the junction held 5 bases outside the gene matches. In germline, CDR1 is SGHAT, CDR2 FQDESV (reference sequence). Here the CDR3 DNA reads TGTGCCAGCAGCTTTGAGCGGGGGGTCGACAATGAGCAGTTCTTC. Its translation is CASSFERGVDNEQFF.